This T cell receptor beta chain was profiled in a study of T cell repertoires in cytomegalovirus infection (dated by TCRdb to the late 2010s). Regarding the complete study: Recently identified HLA-C-restricted CMV epitopes, whose presentation resists viral immunomodulation, were targeted by peptide stimulations together with well-studied HLA-B-restricted epitopes. Donor HLA type was relevant to the analysis, because carriage of CMV infection together with the matching HLA type was indicated by public TCR beta signatures.

This clonotype occurred a few times. Its antigen is currently not known. Base qualities are not recorded, but no much larger clone differs from it by a single base. This sample's treatment or condition label indicates: in vitro stimulation with specific CMV peptide epitopes to enrich CMV-specific T cells. Data came from an Illumina HiSeq 1500. TCRdb reprocessing: public reads trimmed at Q25 with fastp, clones called with MiXCR, in-frame beta chains kept. Each record represents a unique CDR3 protein, reported with the most common genes and DNA among its rows. The sample table contains about half a million distinct CDR3 sequences; only one count was recorded for 33% of them. Jointly, the top ten make up 17% of the sample. What the authors observed across the whole study: In the ex vivo response, HLA-C-restricted CMV-specific TCR beta clonotypes were dominant, and in two of eight donors the single most frequent clonotype came from this HLA-C-restricted group. In both this cohort and an independent cohort of over 350 donors, the cumulative frequency of public TCR beta family members distinguished carriers of CMV infection plus the relevant HLA type.

The V and J ends are trimmed by 7 bases and 3 bases, leaving 8 bases between them. From the cysteine up to the phenylalanine, the CDR3 has a length of 12 residues. Only the CDR3 DNA is retained, 36 bases long and in frame from the first base. Source: cultured PBMCs, taken from culture after CMV antigen stimulation. The V and J segments used are TRBV12-3 or TRBV12-4 and TRBJ2-3; TRBD1 might be the D gene, on 5 matching bases. The source is a human donor in good health (CMV status not recorded). Some clones in this sample may be carry-over from other donors' samples. The DNA sequence is TGTGCCAGCACTCGACAGACAGATACGCAGTATTTT. This is translated as CASTRQTDTQYF.